Below, one TCR beta chain is given with its context. This specimen belongs to a study of T-cell memory formation after mild COVID-19. Germline lookup yields CDR1 GTSNPN and CDR2 SVGIG (reference sequence). The CDR3 covers 14 residues. V shed 5 bases and J 7 bases; nucleotides not matched to a gene: 9. Via MiXCR, TCRdb re-called the 5' RACE reads, giving one row per CDR3 protein. The sample has approximately 570,000 distinct CDR3 sequences, approximately 18% seen once. Sequencing input: PBMCs or a T cell subset sorted from them (not recorded which). The rearrangement joins TRBV30 to TRBJ2-1; 9 nucleotides agree with TRBD1. The sequence came from an adult woman who had mild COVID-19 (a few samples of this study predate the infection). Cell type and time point are not known. The CDR3 DNA reads TGTGCCTGGGGCGGACAGGGGTCTGGAAATGAGCAGTTCTTC. Its translation is CAWGGQGSGNEQFF.